The 18 T cell receptor beta chains listed next were all sequenced from one sample in a study of shared clonotypes between healthy human individuals. Libraries were prepared by immunoSEQ multiplex PCR; TCRdb keeps only in-frame clonotypes and omits some of them. The sample lists nearly 2 million clones, just under 95% occurring once. Naive-designated CD8 cells lacked CD45RO, were positively enriched for CCR7, and omitted terminally differentiated effector memory CD45RA+ cells. Sample: naive CD8+ T cells sorted from blood. The receptor source for this set is a man between 18 and 35 years old in good health.

V is TRBV7-9 and J is TRBJ2-7; D is unresolved. Germline V lookup: CDR1 SEHNR, CDR2 FQNEAQ (reference sequence). V lost 3 bases, J lost 6 bases, and 18 bases lay in between. This CDR3 is 15 amino acids long. DNA for the CDR3: TGTGCCAGCAGCTTCGGAAGCCCCGCTACCACCGAGCAGTACTTC. Encoded protein: CASSFGSPATTEQYF.

The chain is built from TRBV30 and TRBJ1-5; 7 bases are shared with TRBD1. This CDR3 is 15 amino acids long. The germline gives CDR1 GTSNPN, CDR2 SVGIG (reference sequence). With V trimmed by 3 bases and J by 0 bases, 5 bases remained unmatched. CDR3 protein: CAWSQGDHSNQPQHF. In nucleotides, the CDR3 is TGTGCCTGGAGCCAGGGGGATCATAGCAATCAGCCCCAGCATTTT. The variable domain in full, with the rest retrieved from reference TRBV30 and TRBJ1-5, is SQTIHQWPATLVQPVGSPLSLECTVEGTSNPNLYWYRQAAGRGLQLLFYSVGIGQISSEVPQNLSASRPQDRQFILSSKKLLLSDSGFYLCAWSQGDHSNQPQHFGDGTRLSIL.

The rearrangement links TRBV7-9 to TRBJ2-2, with TRBD1 identical over 8 bases. Trimming removed 5 bases from V and 6 bases from J; junction bases left unmatched: 14. CDR1 is SEHNR, CDR2 FQNEAQ, per germline (reference sequence). The CDR3 is 17 amino acids. CDR3 region: CASSNTGGQGAAGELFF. As DNA, the CDR3 is TGTGCCAGCAGCAACACAGGCGGACAGGGTGCTGCCGGGGAGCTGTTTTTT. Based on the CDR3 plus reference TRBV7-9 and TRBJ2-2, the full variable domain is DTGVSQNPRHKITKRGQNVTFRCDPISEHNRLYWYRQTLGQGPEFLTYFQNEAQLEKSRLLSDRFSAERPKGSFSTLEIQRTEQGDSAMYLCASSNTGGQGAAGELFFGEGSRLTVL.

The gene calls are TRBV28 and TRBJ2-5, with D possibly being TRBD1 (5 bases). CDR1 and CDR2 from the germline V gene are MDHEN and SYDVKM. V lost 3 bases to trimming and J lost 3 bases, with 11 bases between them. The CDR3 runs to 14 residues. The CDR3, as DNA: TGTGCCAGCAGTTTCTTAGACAGTAAAGAGACCCAGTACTTC. Its translation: CASSFLDSKETQYF.

V gene TRBV6-6 combines with J gene TRBJ2-2, with 7 bases fitting TRBD2. The germline V gene has CDR1 MNHNY and CDR2 SVGAGI (reference sequence). V lost 6 bases, J lost 7 bases, and 14 bases stayed unmatched. The CDR3 is 16 residues long. CDR3 sequence: CASSPEAGVWVGELFF. The CDR3 DNA sequence: TGTGCCAGCAGCCCTGAGGCGGGAGTGTGGGTCGGGGAGCTGTTTTTT.

The chain is built from TRBV13 and TRBJ1-2; D not resolved. V was cut by 3 bases and J by 8 bases, with 13 bases left in between. Germline CDR1 PRHDT, CDR2 FYEKMQ (reference sequence). CDR3 size: 13 residues. The CDR3 DNA reads TGTGCCAGCAGCTTCTCCGTTTCGGAAGGCTACACCTTC. Translation gives CASSFSVSEGYTF.

Concerning this clone itself: Other DNA sequences from this sample encode an identical CDR3 as well. The J gene is TRBJ2-2, the V gene TRBV29-1; tentative D call: TRBD1 (5 bases). Germline V lookup: CDR1 SQVTM, CDR2 ANQGSEA. CDR3 size: 13 residues. Trimming left V 2 bases short and J 3 bases short, with 7 bases between. CDR3: CSVETGDTGELFF. The CDR3 region has the DNA TGCAGCGTTGAAACAGGTGACACCGGGGAGCTGTTTTTT.

This chain uses TRBV30 with TRBJ2-7, with a weak D call TRBD1 (5 bases). CDR1 is GTSNPN, CDR2 SVGIG, per germline (reference sequence). The CDR3 spans 13 residues. V lost 2 bases and J 5 bases, leaving 13 bases between the germline ends. CDR3 nucleotides: TGTGCCTGGAGTATTGGCAGGGCACACGAGCAGTACTTC. Its protein is CAWSIGRAHEQYF.

The V gene is TRBV21-1, the J gene TRBJ2-7. TRBV21-1 is labeled a pseudogene. The CDR3 runs to 16 residues. The CDR3 DNA follows: TGTGCCAGCAGCAACACGGGATTCAGGGTTCAGTACGAGCAGTACTTC. Its translation is CASSNTGFRVQYEQYF.

CDR3 DNA sequence: TGTGCCAGCAGACAGGGACCCCAAGAGACCCAGTACTTC. Protein: CASRQGPQETQYF. V gene TRBV6-6 combines with J gene TRBJ2-5, with D possibly matching TRBD1 (6 bases). This CDR3 is 13 amino acids long. Deletions cut 6 bases from V and 1 base from J, with 9 bases between. CDR1 and CDR2 from the germline V gene are MNHNY and SVGAGI (reference sequence).

The chain links TRBV10-3 to TRBJ2-5, with TRBD2 as a possible D gene (5 bases). The germline V and J ends were trimmed by 3 bases and 2 bases, with 16 bases remaining between them. Germline V lookup: CDR1 ENHRY, CDR2 SYGVKD. This CDR3 is 16 amino acids long. For the CDR3, the DNA is TGTGCCATCAGTGAACATCCCCGGGGTCTTCAAGAGACCCAGTACTTC. It is translated as CAISEHPRGLQETQYF.

The chain has TRBV4-3 and TRBJ2-1, with 13 bases identical to TRBD2. The CDR3 is made up of 17 amino acids. J lost 7 bases, V lost 3 bases, and 9 bases had no gene match. Per germline, CDR1 LGHNA and CDR2 YSLEER. CDR3 DNA: TGCGCCAGCAGCCAGAGACTAGCGGGAGGTATTATGAATGAGCAGTTCTTC. This sequence encodes CASSQRLAGGIMNEQFF.

The V call is TRBV28, the J call TRBJ1-1; 7 bases line up with TRBD1. The CDR3 length is 14 residues. Unmatched junction bases numbered 4, after V lost 6 bases and J lost 0 bases. Germline assignment: CDR1 MDHEN and CDR2 SYDVKM. This CDR3 reads CASSSGGLNTEAFF. The CDR3 DNA sequence: TGTGCCAGCAGCTCAGGGGGATTGAACACTGAAGCTTTCTTT.

V and J are TRBV4-2 and TRBJ2-7; D unresolved. This CDR3 comprises 14 residues. CDR1 is LGHNA, CDR2 YNFKEQ, per germline. Deletions cut 0 bases from V and 2 bases from J, with 8 bases between. CDR3 sequence reads: CASSQERVTYEQYF. The CDR3 bases are TGTGCCAGCAGCCAAGAGAGAGTGACCTACGAGCAGTACTTC.

The rearrangement links TRBV28 to TRBJ1-6; 8 bases are shared with TRBD1. The germline gives CDR1 MDHEN, CDR2 SYDVKM. The CDR3 sequence is 16 residues long. V was pared by 7 bases and J by 5 bases, with 10 bases of the junction left unmatched. Here the CDR3 reads CASTQQGGLDNSPLHF. Written as DNA, the CDR3 is TGTGCCAGCACTCAACAGGGGGGGCTTGATAATTCACCCCTCCACTTT.

The chain is built from TRBV28 and TRBJ2-2; D uncertain. CDR1 is MDHEN and CDR2 is SYDVKM in the germline V gene. CDR3 length equals 15 residues. The V gene lost 3 bases and the J gene lost 4 bases, with 12 bases spanning the gap. The CDR3 sequence is CASSFELAGTGELFF. The CDR3 nucleotides are TGTGCCAGCAGTTTTGAACTCGCCGGCACCGGGGAGCTGTTTTTT.

The V gene is TRBV7-6, the J gene TRBJ2-1; weak D call: TRBD2 (6 bases). CDR1 is SGHVS and CDR2 is FNYEAQ in the germline V gene. V lost 1 base and J 5 bases, leaving 12 bases between the germline ends. The CDR3 extends over 15 amino acids. DNA for the CDR3: TGTGCCAGCAGCTTAGGCCATGGACTACACAATGAGCAGTTCTTC. It codes for CASSLGHGLHNEQFF.

The genes are TRBV28 and TRBJ2-1, with a tentative D call TRBD1 (5 bases). Germline CDR1 is MDHEN and CDR2 is SYDVKM. Trimming shortened V by 6 bases and J by 1 base, and 10 bases separated the two germline ends. The length of the CDR3 is 14 residues. The CDR3 DNA sequence: TGTGCCAGCAGCCAGGACATTTCCTACAATGAGCAGTTCTTC. It yields the protein CASSQDISYNEQFF.